This T cell receptor beta chain derives from a study of cytomegalovirus exposure and HLA in healthy donors. The study, taken as a whole, reports: It was found in a later analysis that first-cohort TCR clusters tended to co-occur in the 90 to 150 validation repertoires. Some TCR beta chains (164 of them) were listed as cytomegalovirus-associated.

Sequencing was performed with immunoSEQ multiplex PCR; in TCRdb, only in-frame clones are kept and a portion is missing. The sample lists over 200,000 clones; approximately 88% were seen once. This clone has a handful of counts. The antigen is not known. The germline V gene encodes CDR1 SGHTA and CDR2 FQGTGA. This CDR3 has 16 amino acids. Between the trimmed V and J ends, which lost 5 bases and 2 bases, there was a span of 15 bases. The TCR was taken from a woman aged 25 to 45 in good health and CMV-seropositive. The sequenced material came from PBMCs. This sequence joins TRBV7-3 and TRBJ2-2; D possibly corresponds to TRBD1 (5 bases). The CDR3 DNA sequence: TGTGCCAGCAGCCCAAGTATTGACAGTAACACCGGGGAGCTGTTTTTT. Residues: CASSPSIDSNTGELFF.